This T cell receptor beta chain is drawn from a study of OX40 agonist ivuxolimab in advanced cancers. Germline V CDR1 and CDR2: SQVTM, ANQGSEA. J lost 11 bases, V lost 4 bases, and 9 bases had no gene match. The CDR3 sequence is 13 residues long. Profiled with immunoSEQ multiplex PCR; TCRdb holds only in-frame clones, not every one. Of 60,000 to 100,000 clones detected, around 86% appear once; the ten largest clones hold around 0.56%. This specimen consisted of CD4+ or CD8+ T cells sorted from blood, obtained in a trial of the OX40 agonist ivuxolimab. The sequence came from an adult with an advanced solid tumor such as melanoma, head and neck, liver or kidney cancer. V usage is TRBV29-1 and J usage is TRBJ1-4, with 8 bases aligning to TRBD1. CDR3 sequence (DNA): TGCAGCGTTGCTGCCGTCACAGGGGGTAAACTGTTTTTT. Protein sequence: CSVAAVTGGKLFF.